The 3 T cell receptor beta chains presented below share a single source sample, sequenced in a study of CD8 T cells in ankylosing spondylitis. For these TCRs, the target antigens are not known. Overall study findings and caveats: Ankylosing spondylitis blood seemed to carry a telltale TCR beta motif made of about 8 highly homologous variants.

TCRdb fed the 5' RACE reads into MiXCR, producing one record per CDR3 protein. The top ten hold nearly 7% of the sample, which has about 540,000 distinct CDR3 sequences, 10% to 15% seen once. Sequenced: blood, either unsorted or a sorted T cell fraction (not recorded which). Source of these receptors: a male donor with ankylosing spondylitis.

This clonotype was recorded many times. The V gene is TRBV4-1, the J gene TRBJ1-6; D may be TRBD1 (6 bases). The CDR3 extends over 15 amino acids. Germline V gene sequence: CDR1 MGHRA, CDR2 YSYEKL. The germline V and J ends were trimmed by 4 bases and 5 bases, with 12 bases remaining between them. The CDR3 loop reads CASSPWGQNNSPLHF. CDR3 nucleotides: TGCGCCAGCAGCCCATGGGGGCAGAATAATTCACCCCTCCACTTT.

This clonotype was detected only a few times. The chain has TRBV10-1 and TRBJ1-1, with D uncertain. From germline, CDR1 is WNHNN and CDR2 SYGVQD (reference sequence). The CDR3 is made up of 14 amino acids. V gave up 3 bases and J gave up 10 bases, with 18 bases separating them. CDR3 sequence reads: CASSDRGTPTTAFF. CDR3 DNA sequence: TGCGCCAGCAGTGATCGGGGAACCCCAACGACAGCTTTCTTT.

This clonotype was detected a few times. The chain joins TRBV7-9 to TRBJ2-3; 7 bases fit TRBD1. This CDR3 has 16 residues. The V gene end was trimmed by 3 bases and the J gene end by 4 bases; junction bases not matched to a gene: 10. Germline loops: CDR1 SEHNR, CDR2 FQNEAQ (reference sequence). The CDR3 DNA is TGTGCCAGCAGCTTTCCGGGACAGAGGACCGCAGATACGCAGTATTTT. This encodes CASSFPGQRTADTQYF.